The rows below give T cell receptor beta chains drawn from one sample of a study of early T cells in non-severe SARS-CoV-2 infection. TCRdb reanalysed the 5' RACE reads using MiXCR and keeps one entry per CDR3 protein. The sample lists roughly 46,000 distinct CDR3 sequences; 5.4% were seen once. The sequences come from whole blood, collected at baseline. The receptors were gathered from an adult who was a healthcare worker with PCR-confirmed SARS-CoV-2 infection or an uninfected control (not recorded which). CDR3s include the opening cysteine and the closing phenylalanine or tryptophan. Each record gives: CDR3 protein, CDR3 DNA, V gene, J gene, clone size, D gene. A D gene is named only where the DNA matches it firmly. Clone size is stated in some rows and not others, as once, few, many or a class when expanded.

CASSERGGSSYEQYF	TGTGCCAGCTCGGAACGTGGCGGTTCCTCCTACGAGCAGTACTTC	TRBV25-1	TRBJ2-7	many	.
CASTTRSDSNTEAFF	TGTGCCAGCACAACCCGATCAGATTCGAACACTGAAGCTTTCTTT	TRBV19	TRBJ1-1	many	.
CASSPQWNEQFF	TGTGCCAGCAGTCCGCAGTGGAATGAGCAGTTCTTC	TRBV28	TRBJ2-1	many	.
CSARDSLADKQYF	TGCAGTGCTAGAGATTCACTAGCGGACAAGCAGTACTTC	TRBV20-1	TRBJ2-7	.	TRBD2
CASTPRDRGENQPQHF	TGTGCCAGTACCCCGCGGGACAGAGGGGAAAATCAGCCCCAGCATTTT	TRBV19	TRBJ1-5	.	TRBD1
CASSLQSGDGYTF	TGTGCCAGCAGCCTGCAGTCAGGCGATGGCTACACCTTC	TRBV7-2	TRBJ1-2	few	.
CASARTSGGADTQYF	TGTGCCAGCGCCCGGACTAGCGGGGGCGCGGATACGCAGTATTTT	TRBV6-4	TRBJ2-3	few	TRBD2
CSVDEANYGYTF	TGCAGCGTTGACGAAGCTAACTATGGCTACACCTTC	TRBV29-1	TRBJ1-2	many	.
CASSIGRPTDTQYF	TGTGCCAGCAGTATAGGACGGCCCACAGATACGCAGTATTTT	TRBV12-3/TRBV12-4	TRBJ2-3	.	.
CASSIGADTTYEQYF	TGTGCCAGTAGTATAGGAGCGGACACGACCTACGAGCAGTACTTC	TRBV19	TRBJ2-7	.	.
CASSSSSGNEKLFF	TGTGCCAGCAGCTCGTCCTCCGGTAATGAAAAACTGTTTTTT	TRBV7-9	TRBJ1-4	few	.
CASSLRGDADLYSNF	TGTGCCAGCAGTTTAAGGGGTGACGCCGACCTTTATTCGAATTTT	TRBV27	TRBJ2-3	many	.
CASSEQDNSPLHF	TGTGCCAGCAGTGAACAGGATAATTCACCCCTCCACTTT	TRBV6-1	TRBJ1-6	.	.
CSALLLFGLAGGNEQFF	TGCAGTGCCCTACTACTTTTCGGACTAGCGGGGGGGAATGAGCAGTTCTTC	TRBV20-1	TRBJ2-1	many	TRBD2
CAWSEATYSNQPQHF	TGTGCCTGGAGTGAGGCGACATATAGCAATCAGCCCCAGCATTTT	TRBV30	TRBJ1-5	many	.
CGSSPDGDSPLHF	TGTGGCAGCAGCCCCGACGGAGATTCACCCCTCCACTTT	TRBV7-9	TRBJ1-6	.	.
CASSAPFLHNEQFF	TGTGCCAGCAGCGCCCCGTTTCTGCACAATGAGCAGTTCTTC	TRBV9	TRBJ2-1	few	.
CASSGRGGTDTQYF	TGTGCCAGCAGTGGGAGGGGCGGCACAGATACGCAGTATTTT	TRBV28	TRBJ2-3	many	TRBD2
CASIHDAHQSSYNEQFF	TGTGCCAGCATCCACGACGCCCATCAGAGCTCCTACAATGAGCAGTTCTTC	TRBV2	TRBJ2-1	many	.
CASILDVGYEEQYF	TGTGCCAGCATCCTGGACGTAGGCTACGAAGAGCAGTACTTC	TRBV7-9	TRBJ2-7	many	.
CATSDSTPSNEQFF	TGTGCCACCAGTGATTCGACACCTTCCAATGAGCAGTTCTTC	TRBV24-1	TRBJ2-1	many	.
CASTMIRNTEAFF	TGTGCCAGCACCATGATTCGAAACACTGAAGCTTTCTTT	TRBV6-1	TRBJ1-1	many	.
CATRTPDGNGYTF	TGTGCCACCAGGACACCAGACGGGAATGGCTACACCTTC	TRBV12-3/TRBV12-4	TRBJ1-2	.	.
CASSIQAESYGYTF	TGTGCCAGTAGTATACAAGCAGAGTCCTATGGCTACACCTTC	TRBV19	TRBJ1-2	many	.
CSARVQGSYNEQFF	TGCAGTGCTAGGGTTCAGGGCTCCTACAATGAGCAGTTCTTC	TRBV20-1	TRBJ2-1	many	.
CASRPRETGKENIQYF	TGTGCCAGCAGGCCTAGGGAGACAGGGAAGGAAAACATTCAGTACTTC	TRBV7-9	TRBJ2-4	many	TRBD1
CASVGQGANEQFF	TGTGCCAGCGTGGGACAGGGGGCAAATGAGCAGTTCTTC	TRBV3-1	TRBJ2-1	many	TRBD1
CASSLASPDTQYF	TGTGCCAGCAGTCTCGCCAGTCCAGATACGCAGTATTTT	TRBV27	TRBJ2-3	many	.
CSARKPTSPGLADLSSDTQYF	TGCAGTGCTAGAAAACCAACCTCTCCGGGACTAGCGGACCTATCCTCAGATACGCAGTATTTT	TRBV20-1	TRBJ2-3	many	TRBD2